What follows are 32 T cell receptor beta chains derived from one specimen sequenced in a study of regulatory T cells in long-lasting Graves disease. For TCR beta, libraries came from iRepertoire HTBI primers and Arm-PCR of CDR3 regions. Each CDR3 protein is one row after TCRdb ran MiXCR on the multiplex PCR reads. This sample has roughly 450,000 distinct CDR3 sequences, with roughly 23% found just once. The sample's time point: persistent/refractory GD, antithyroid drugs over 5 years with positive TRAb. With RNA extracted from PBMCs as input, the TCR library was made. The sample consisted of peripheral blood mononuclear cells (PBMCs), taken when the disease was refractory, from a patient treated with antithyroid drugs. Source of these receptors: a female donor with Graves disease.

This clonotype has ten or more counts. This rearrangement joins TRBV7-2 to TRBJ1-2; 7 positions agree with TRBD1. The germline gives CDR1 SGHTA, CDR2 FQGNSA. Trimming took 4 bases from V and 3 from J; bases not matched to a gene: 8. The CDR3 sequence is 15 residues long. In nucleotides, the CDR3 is TGTGCCAGCAGCTCGCCCCGGGACAGCTACTATGGCTACACCTTC. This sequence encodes CASSSPRDSYYGYTF.

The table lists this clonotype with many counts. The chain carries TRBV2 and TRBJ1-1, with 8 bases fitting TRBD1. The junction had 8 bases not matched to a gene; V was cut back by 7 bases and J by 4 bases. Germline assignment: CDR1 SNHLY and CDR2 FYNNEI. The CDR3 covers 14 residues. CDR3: CASTSDRGGTEAFF. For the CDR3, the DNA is TGTGCCAGCACTTCCGACAGGGGTGGCACTGAAGCTTTCTTT.

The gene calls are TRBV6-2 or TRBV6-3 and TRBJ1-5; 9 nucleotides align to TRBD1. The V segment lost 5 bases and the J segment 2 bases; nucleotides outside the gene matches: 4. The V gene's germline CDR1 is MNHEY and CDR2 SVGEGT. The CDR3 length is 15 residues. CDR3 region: CASSTGGMGNQPQHF. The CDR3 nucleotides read TGTGCCAGCAGTACAGGGGGCATGGGCAATCAGCCCCAGCATTTT.

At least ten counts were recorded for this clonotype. CDR3 in amino acids: CATYMGDGYTF. In nucleotides, the CDR3 is TGTGCCACCTATATGGGGGACGGCTACACCTTC. The rearrangement joins TRBV12-3 or TRBV12-4 to TRBJ1-2; a weak D match, TRBD1 (5 bases). This CDR3 is built from 11 residues. The germline V and J ends were trimmed by 10 bases and 8 bases, with 14 bases remaining between them.

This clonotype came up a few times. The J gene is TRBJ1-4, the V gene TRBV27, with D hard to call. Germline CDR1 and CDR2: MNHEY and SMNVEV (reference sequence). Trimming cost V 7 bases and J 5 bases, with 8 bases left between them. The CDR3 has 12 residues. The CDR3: CASNETNEKLFF. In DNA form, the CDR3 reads TGTGCCAGCAACGAAACAAATGAAAAACTGTTTTTT.

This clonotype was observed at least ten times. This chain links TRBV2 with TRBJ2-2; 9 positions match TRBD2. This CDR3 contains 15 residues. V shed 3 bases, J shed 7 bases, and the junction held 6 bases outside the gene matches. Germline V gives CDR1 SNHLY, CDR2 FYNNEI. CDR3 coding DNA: TGTGCCAGCAGTGAGGTGCCTAGCGGGGACGGGGAGCTGTTTTTT. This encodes CASSEVPSGDGELFF.

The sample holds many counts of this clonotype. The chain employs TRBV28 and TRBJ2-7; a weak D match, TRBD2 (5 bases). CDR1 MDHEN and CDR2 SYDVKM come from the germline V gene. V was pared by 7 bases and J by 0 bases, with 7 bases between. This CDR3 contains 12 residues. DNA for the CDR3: TGTGCCAGCACCACTAGCTCCTACGAGCAGTACTTC. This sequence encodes CASTTSSYEQYF.

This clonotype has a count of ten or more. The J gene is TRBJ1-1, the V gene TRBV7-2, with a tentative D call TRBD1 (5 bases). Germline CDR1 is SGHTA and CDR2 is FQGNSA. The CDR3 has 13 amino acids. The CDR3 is CALAVQGQTEAFF. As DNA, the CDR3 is TGTGCTCTAGCAGTCCAGGGTCAGACTGAAGCTTTCTTT.

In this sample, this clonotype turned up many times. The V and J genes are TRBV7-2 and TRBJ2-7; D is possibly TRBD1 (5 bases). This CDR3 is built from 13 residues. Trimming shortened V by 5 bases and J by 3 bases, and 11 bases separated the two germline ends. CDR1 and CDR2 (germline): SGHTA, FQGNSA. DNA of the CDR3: TGTGCCAGCAGCCGAGACAGAAACTACGAGCAGTACTTC. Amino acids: CASSRDRNYEQYF.

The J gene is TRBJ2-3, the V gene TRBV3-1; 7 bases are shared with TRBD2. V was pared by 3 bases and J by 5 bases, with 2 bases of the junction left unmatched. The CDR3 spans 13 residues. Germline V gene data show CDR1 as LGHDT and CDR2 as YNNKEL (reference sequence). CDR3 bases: TGTGCCAGCAGCCATTTAGCGGGAGATACGCAGTATTTT. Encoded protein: CASSHLAGDTQYF.

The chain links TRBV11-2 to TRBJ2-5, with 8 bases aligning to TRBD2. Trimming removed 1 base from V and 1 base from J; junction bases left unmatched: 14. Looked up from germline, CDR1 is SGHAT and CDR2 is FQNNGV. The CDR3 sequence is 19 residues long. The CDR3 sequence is CASSLGGLAGPKVQETQYF. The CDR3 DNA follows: TGTGCCAGCAGCTTAGGGGGGCTAGCGGGTCCTAAGGTCCAAGAGACCCAGTACTTC. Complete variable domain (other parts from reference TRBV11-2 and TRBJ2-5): EAGVAQSPRYKIIEKRQSVAFWCNPISGHATLYWYQQILGQGPKLLIQFQNNGVVDDSQLPKDRFSAERLKGVDSTLKIQPAKLEDSAVYLCASSLGGLAGPKVQETQYFGPGTRLLVL.

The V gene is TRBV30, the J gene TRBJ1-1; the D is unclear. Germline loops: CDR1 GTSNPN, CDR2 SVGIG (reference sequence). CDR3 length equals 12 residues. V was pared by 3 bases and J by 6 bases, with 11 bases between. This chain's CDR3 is CAWSVEGAEAFF. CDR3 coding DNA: TGTGCCTGGAGCGTGGAGGGCGCTGAAGCTTTCTTT.

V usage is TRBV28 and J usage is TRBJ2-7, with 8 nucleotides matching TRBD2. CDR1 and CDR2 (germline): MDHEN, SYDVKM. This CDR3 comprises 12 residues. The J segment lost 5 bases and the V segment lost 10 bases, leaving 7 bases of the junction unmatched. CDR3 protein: CATAGGEDEQYF. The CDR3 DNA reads TGTGCCACGGCCGGGGGGGAGGACGAGCAGTACTTC.

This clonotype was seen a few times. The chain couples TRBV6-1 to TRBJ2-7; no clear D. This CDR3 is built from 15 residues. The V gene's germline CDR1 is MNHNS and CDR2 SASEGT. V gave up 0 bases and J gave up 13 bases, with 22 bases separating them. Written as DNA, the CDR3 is TGTGCCAGCAGTGAAGCGCTTCGAGGCAGCCTATGGGAATACTTC. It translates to CASSEALRGSLWEYF.

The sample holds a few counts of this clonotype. The CDR3 region is CASSKRTGDEKLFF. The CDR3, as DNA: TGTGCCAGTAGTAAGCGGACAGGGGACGAAAAACTGTTTTTT. V usage is TRBV19 and J usage is TRBJ1-4, with TRBD1 identical over 9 bases. Germline values: CDR1 LNHDA, CDR2 SQIVND (reference sequence). CDR3 size: 14 residues. V shed 4 bases and J 8 bases; nucleotides not matched to a gene: 5.

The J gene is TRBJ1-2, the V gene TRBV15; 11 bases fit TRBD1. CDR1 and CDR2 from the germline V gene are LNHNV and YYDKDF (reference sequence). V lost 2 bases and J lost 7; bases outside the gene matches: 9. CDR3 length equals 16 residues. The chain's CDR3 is CATSRRTGTGGSGYTF. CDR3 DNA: TGTGCCACCAGCAGACGTACCGGGACAGGGGGGTCTGGCTACACCTTC. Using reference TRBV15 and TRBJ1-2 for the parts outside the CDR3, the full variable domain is DAMVIQNPRYQVTQFGKPVTLSCSQTLNHNVMYWYQQKSSQAPKLLFHYYDKDFNNEADTPDNFQSRRPNTSFCFLDIRSPGLGDTAMYLCATSRRTGTGGSGYTFGSGTRLTVV.

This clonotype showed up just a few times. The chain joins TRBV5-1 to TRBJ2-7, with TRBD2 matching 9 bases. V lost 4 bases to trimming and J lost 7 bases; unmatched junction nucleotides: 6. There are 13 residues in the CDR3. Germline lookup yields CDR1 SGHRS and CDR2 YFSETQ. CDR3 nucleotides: TGCGCCAGCAGCAGACTAGCGGACTTGGAGCAGTACTTC. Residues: CASSRLADLEQYF.

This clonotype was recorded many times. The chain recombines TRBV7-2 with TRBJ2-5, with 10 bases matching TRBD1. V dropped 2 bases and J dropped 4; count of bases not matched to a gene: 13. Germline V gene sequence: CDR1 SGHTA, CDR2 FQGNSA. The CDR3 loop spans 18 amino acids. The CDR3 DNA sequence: TGTGCCAGCAGCTTAAGTTTGGGGACAGGGGTTCGTGGAGAGACCCAGTACTTC. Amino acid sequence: CASSLSLGTGVRGETQYF.

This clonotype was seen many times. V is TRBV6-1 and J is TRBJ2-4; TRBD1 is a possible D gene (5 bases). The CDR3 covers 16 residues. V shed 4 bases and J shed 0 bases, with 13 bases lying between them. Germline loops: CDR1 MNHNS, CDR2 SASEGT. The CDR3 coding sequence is TGTGCCAGCAGTGGCGGCGTGGGGCTAGCCAAAAACATTCAGTACTTC. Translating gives CASSGGVGLAKNIQYF.

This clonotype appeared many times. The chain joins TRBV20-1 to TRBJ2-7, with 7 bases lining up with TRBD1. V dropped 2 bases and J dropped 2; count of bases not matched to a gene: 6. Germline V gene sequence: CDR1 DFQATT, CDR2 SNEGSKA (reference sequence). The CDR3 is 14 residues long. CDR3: CSARIGQGAYEQYF. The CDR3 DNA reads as TGCAGTGCTAGAATCGGGCAGGGGGCCTACGAGCAGTACTTC.

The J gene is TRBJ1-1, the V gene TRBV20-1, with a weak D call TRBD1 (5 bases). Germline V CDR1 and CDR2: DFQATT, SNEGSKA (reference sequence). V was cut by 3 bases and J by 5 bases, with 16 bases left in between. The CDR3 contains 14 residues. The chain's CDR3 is CSASTGVSGTEAFF. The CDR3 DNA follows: TGCAGTGCTAGCACGGGGGTATCGGGTACTGAAGCTTTCTTT.

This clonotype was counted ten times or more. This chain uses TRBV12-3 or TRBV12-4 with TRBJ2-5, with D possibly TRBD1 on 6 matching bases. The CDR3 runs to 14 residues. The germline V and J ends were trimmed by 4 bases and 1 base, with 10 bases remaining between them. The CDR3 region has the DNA TGTGCCAGCAGTTATACAGGGTCCCAAGAGACCCAGTACTTC. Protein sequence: CASSYTGSQETQYF.

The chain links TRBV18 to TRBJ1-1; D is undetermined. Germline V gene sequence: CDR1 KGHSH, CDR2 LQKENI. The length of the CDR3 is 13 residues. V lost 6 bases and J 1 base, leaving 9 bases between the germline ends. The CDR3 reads CASSPPENTEAFF. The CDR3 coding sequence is TGTGCCAGCTCGCCCCCGGAGAACACTGAAGCTTTCTTT.

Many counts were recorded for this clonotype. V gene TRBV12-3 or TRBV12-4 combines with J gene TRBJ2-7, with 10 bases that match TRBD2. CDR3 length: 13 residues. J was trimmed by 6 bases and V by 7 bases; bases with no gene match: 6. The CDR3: CASTTAGGAEQYF. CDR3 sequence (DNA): TGTGCCAGCACCACAGCGGGAGGGGCCGAGCAGTACTTC.

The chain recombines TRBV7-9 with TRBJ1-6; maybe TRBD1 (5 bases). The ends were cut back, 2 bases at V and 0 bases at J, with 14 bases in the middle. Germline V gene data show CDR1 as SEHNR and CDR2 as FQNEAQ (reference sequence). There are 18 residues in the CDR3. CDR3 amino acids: CASSLQGSTYSYNSPLHF. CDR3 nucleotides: TGTGCCAGCAGCTTACAGGGTTCCACTTACTCCTATAATTCACCCCTCCACTTT.

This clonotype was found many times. CDR3 nucleotide sequence: TGTGCCAGCAGTCCAGGAAAATACAGGACCTGGGATGAAAAACTGTTTTTT. Translating it yields CASSPGKYRTWDEKLFF. The V and J genes are TRBV12-3 or TRBV12-4 and TRBJ1-4, with D maybe TRBD1 (5 bases). CDR3 length: 17 amino acids. Trimming pared 5 bases from V and 6 bases from J, leaving 22 bases between.

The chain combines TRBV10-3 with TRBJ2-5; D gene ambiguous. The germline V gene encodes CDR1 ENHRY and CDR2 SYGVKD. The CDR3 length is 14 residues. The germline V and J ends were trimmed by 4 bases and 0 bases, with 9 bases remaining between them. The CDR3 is CAISVYGYQETQYF. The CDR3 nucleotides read TGTGCCATCAGTGTCTACGGATACCAAGAGACCCAGTACTTC.

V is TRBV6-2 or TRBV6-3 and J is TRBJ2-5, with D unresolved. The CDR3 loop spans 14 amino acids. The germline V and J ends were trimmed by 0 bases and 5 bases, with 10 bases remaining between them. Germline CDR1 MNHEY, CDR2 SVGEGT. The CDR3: CASSYSGARETQYF. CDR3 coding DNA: TGTGCCAGCAGTTACTCAGGCGCCCGGGAGACCCAGTACTTC.

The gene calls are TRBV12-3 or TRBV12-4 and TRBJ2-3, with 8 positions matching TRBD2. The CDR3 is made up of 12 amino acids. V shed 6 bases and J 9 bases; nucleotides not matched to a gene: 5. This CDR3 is CASSPGGRTQYF. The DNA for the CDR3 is TGTGCCAGCAGCCCGGGGGGGCGGACGCAGTATTTT.

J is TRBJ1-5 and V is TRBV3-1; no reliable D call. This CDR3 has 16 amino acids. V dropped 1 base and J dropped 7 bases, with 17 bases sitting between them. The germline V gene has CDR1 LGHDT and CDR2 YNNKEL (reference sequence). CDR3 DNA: TGTGCCAGCAGCCAAGGACGTGCGGGAGCATCGCAGCCCCAGCATTTT. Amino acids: CASSQGRAGASQPQHF.

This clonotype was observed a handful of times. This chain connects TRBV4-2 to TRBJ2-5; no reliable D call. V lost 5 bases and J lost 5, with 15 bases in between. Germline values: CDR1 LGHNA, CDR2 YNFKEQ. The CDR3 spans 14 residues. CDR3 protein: CASSDESGSETQYF. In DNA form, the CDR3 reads TGTGCCAGCAGCGATGAATCCGGGTCGGAGACCCAGTACTTC.

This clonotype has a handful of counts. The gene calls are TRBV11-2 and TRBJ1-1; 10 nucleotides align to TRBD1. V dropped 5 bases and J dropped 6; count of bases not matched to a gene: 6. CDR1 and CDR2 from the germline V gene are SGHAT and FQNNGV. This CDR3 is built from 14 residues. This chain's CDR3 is CASSPRTGGPEAFF. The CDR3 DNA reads TGTGCCAGCAGCCCTCGGACAGGGGGGCCTGAAGCTTTCTTT.